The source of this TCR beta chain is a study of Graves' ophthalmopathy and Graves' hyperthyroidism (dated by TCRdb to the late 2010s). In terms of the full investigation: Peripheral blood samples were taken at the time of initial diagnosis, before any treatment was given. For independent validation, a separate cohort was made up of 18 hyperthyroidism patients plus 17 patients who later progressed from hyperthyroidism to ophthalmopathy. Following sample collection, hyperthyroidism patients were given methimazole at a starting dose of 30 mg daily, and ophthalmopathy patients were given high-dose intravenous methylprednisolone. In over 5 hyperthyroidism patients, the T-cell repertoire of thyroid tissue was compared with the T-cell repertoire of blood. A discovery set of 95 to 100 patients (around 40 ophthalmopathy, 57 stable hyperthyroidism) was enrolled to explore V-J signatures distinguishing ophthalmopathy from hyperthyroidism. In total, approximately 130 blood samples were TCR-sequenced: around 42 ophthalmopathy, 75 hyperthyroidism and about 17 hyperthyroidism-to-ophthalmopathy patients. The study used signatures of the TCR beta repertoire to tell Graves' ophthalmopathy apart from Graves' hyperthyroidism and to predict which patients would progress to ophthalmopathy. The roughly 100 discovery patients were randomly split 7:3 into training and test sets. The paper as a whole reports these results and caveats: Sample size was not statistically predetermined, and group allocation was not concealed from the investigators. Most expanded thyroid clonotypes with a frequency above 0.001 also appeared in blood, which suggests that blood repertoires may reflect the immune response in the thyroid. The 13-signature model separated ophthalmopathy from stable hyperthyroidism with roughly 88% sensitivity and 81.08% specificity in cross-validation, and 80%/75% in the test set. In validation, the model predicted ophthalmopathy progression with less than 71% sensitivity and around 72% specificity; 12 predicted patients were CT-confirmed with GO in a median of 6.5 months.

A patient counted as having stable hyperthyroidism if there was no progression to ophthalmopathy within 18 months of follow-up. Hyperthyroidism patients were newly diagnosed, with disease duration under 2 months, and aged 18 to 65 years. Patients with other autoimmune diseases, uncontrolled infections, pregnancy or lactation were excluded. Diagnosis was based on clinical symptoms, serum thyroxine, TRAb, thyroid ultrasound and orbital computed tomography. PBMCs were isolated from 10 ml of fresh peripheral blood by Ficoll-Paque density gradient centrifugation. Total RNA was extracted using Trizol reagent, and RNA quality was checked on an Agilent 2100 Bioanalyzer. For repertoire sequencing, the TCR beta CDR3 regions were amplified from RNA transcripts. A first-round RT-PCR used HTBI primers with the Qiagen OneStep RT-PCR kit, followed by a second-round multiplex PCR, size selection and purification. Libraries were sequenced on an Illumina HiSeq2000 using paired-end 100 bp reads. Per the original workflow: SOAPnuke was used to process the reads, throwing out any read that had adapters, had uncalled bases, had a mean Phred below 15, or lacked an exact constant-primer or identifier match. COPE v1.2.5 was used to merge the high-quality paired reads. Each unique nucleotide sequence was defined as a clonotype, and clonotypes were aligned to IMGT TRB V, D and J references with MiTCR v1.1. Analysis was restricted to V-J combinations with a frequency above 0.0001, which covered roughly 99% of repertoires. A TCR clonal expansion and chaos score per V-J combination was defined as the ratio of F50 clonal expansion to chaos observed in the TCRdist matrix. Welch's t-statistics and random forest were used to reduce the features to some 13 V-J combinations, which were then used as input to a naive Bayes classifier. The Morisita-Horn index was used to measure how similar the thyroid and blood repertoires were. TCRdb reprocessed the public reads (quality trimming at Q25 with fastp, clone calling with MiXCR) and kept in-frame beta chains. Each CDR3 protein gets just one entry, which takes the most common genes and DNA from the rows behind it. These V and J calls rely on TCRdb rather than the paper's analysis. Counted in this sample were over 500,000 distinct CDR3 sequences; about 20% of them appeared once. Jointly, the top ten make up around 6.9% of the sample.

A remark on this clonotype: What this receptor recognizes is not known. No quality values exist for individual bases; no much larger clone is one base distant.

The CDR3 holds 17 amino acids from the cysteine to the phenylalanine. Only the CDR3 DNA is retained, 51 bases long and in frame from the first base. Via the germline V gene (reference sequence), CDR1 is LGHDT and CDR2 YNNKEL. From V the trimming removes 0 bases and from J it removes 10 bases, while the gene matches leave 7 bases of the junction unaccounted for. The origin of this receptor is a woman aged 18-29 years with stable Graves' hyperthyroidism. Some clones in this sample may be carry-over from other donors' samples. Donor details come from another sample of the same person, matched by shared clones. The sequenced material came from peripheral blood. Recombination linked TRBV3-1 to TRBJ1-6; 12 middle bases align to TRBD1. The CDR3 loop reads CASSQDFGDRGQSPLHF. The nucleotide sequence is TGTGCCAGCAGCCAAGATTTCGGGGACAGGGGGCAATCACCCCTCCACTTT.